This T cell receptor beta chain was profiled in a study of technical replicates of blood from a handful of donors. Measured with immunoSEQ multiplex PCR; TCRdb has only the in-frame clones, and not every one. The data hold around 65,000 clones, with approximately 88% observed a single time. Germline CDR1 is SNHLY and CDR2 is FYNNEI. J lost 3 bases, V lost 6 bases, and 3 bases had no gene match. The CDR3 has 13 amino acids. The rearrangement uses TRBV2 and TRBJ1-2; TRBD1 aligns across 8 bases. Sequencing was done on a sample of PBMCs. This receptor was taken from a human donor in good health. Some clones in this sample may be carry-over from other donors' samples. The CDR3 nucleotides are TGTGCCAGCAGGTCGACAGGGGACTATGGCTACACCTTC. Its protein is CASRSTGDYGYTF.